The clone carrying this TCR beta chain was seen repeatedly, ten times or more. Its antigen remains unknown. MiXCR, run by TCRdb on the multiplex PCR reads, gives a single entry per CDR3 protein. The sample yields about 130,000 distinct CDR3 sequences, around 20% seen once. Breast cancer patients provided tissue from their axillary draining lymph nodes. This sample stems from a study of breast tumors, draining lymph nodes, adjacent tissues. Study conclusions and caveats: Luminal-like breast cancer showed significantly greater tumor-nontumor repertoire similarity than basal-like breast cancer did. Tumor TCR diversity was below lymph nodes but above nontumor tissue.

CDR1 MNHEY and CDR2 SMNVEV come from the germline V gene (reference sequence). The CDR3 spans 14 residues. Losses at the gene ends were 6 bases for V and 0 bases for J; bases not matched to a gene: 5. The chain joins TRBV27 to TRBJ2-7; 7 bases fit TRBD1. The sequencing input was axillary lymph node tissue. The source of this sequence is a female donor with breast cancer. Some clones in this sample may be carry-over from other donors' samples. CDR3 DNA sequence: TGTGCCAGCAGGCCGGGACAGTTCTCCTACGAGCAGTACTTC. Protein: CASRPGQFSYEQYF.